The clone carrying this T cell receptor (beta chain) was observed a few times. TCRdb itself ran the 5' RACE reads through MiXCR, one entry per CDR3 protein. The sample has tens of thousands of distinct CDR3 sequences; approximately 20% are singletons. The junction had 6 bases not matched to a gene; V was cut back by 2 bases and J by 2 bases. The CDR3 consists of 16 residues. Per germline, CDR1 SGHNT and CDR2 YYREEE (reference sequence). The time point here: sample taken at primary tumor resection. Tumor, nontumor lung or frozen PBMC supplied whole RNA, sequenced without sorting. These data are taken from a study of spatial heterogeneity in lung cancer. Study summary: Within raw reads, each unique TCR and UMI combination appeared on average more than ten times.

V usage is TRBV5-4 and J usage is TRBJ2-3; TRBD2 agrees at 9 bases. The receptor's source is a male donor with early-stage non-small cell lung cancer. The sample consisted of PBMCs, taken at surgery. This CDR3 is CASSLFSGGPTDTQYF. In DNA form, the CDR3 reads TGTGCCAGCAGCTTATTTAGCGGGGGCCCCACAGATACGCAGTATTTT.